This TCR beta chain was observed in a study of spatial heterogeneity in lung cancer. About the research overall: The donor population consisted of 72 patients with untreated, early-stage non-small cell lung cancer. Within raw reads, each unique TCR and UMI combination appeared on average more than ten times.

This clonotype showed up many times. Trimming took 3 bases from V and 1 from J; bases not matched to a gene: 11. The germline CDR1 and CDR2 sequences are LNHDA and SQIVND (reference sequence). The CDR3 covers 18 residues. TCRdb reprocessed the 5' RACE reads with MiXCR, giving one entry per CDR3 protein. The sample shows roughly 26,000 distinct CDR3 sequences, approximately 5.4% of them seen only once. As to time point: blood at routine non-recurrence follow-up after resection. Whole RNA obtained from tumor, nontumor lung or frozen PBMC underwent sequencing without sorting. The chain has TRBV19 and TRBJ1-1; 10 nucleotides line up with TRBD1. The starting material was PBMCs, obtained at follow-up. This clonotype was obtained from a male donor with early-stage non-small cell lung cancer. Here the CDR3 reads CASSIQGQGHGRNTEAFF. DNA of the CDR3: TGTGCCAGTAGTATCCAGGGACAGGGGCATGGTAGGAACACTGAAGCTTTCTTT.